One and the same sample provided the 16 T cell receptor beta chains below, sequenced in a study of tumor-infiltrating lymphocytes in primary liver carcinoma. The input was 400 to 500 ng total RNA; TCR beta cDNA was made from it with a constant-region primer. Libraries of TCR beta came from three nested multiplex PCR rounds with slightly modified ARM-PCR. TRBV1-TRBV30 forward primers paired with a C-beta reverse primer were used in the first two PCR rounds, which ran approximately 10 cycles each. TCRdb itself ran the multiplex PCR reads through MiXCR, one entry per CDR3 protein. The sample has a few hundred thousand distinct CDR3 sequences, 50% to 75% seen once. Unsorted whole blood yielded the blood RNA, and germline DNA was also extracted. Sample: peripheral blood. Receptor source: a woman under 40 with primary liver carcinoma and hepatitis B virus infection.

As for this clonotype: A much larger clone differs by one base, so this may be a read error. V is TRBV4-2 and J is TRBJ1-2; tentatively, D is TRBD1 (5 bases). The CDR3 length is 14 residues. The germline V and J ends were trimmed by 1 base and 7 bases, with 13 bases remaining between them. Germline V gives CDR1 LGHNA, CDR2 YNFKEQ. CDR3 sequence (DNA): TGTGCCAGCAGCCAAGTCGGGACGGACTTTGGCTACACCTTC. Amino acid sequence: CASSQVGTDFGYTF.

This clonotype has more than one count but fewer than ten. The chain is built from TRBV29-1 and TRBJ1-4; D remains ambiguous. This CDR3 is 19 amino acids long. The germline V and J ends were trimmed by 4 bases and 5 bases, with 29 bases remaining between them. Per germline, CDR1 SQVTM and CDR2 ANQGSEA. CDR3 loop: CSVVYWGGRRYTGNEKLFF. CDR3 nucleotide sequence: TGCAGCGTTGTTTATTGGGGTGGGCGTCGATATACTGGGAATGAAAAACTGTTTTTT.

The chain recombines TRBV11-1 with TRBJ1-1; D remains unclear. Per the germline V gene, CDR1 is SGHAT and CDR2 is FQDESV (reference sequence). The CDR3 loop spans 13 amino acids. CDR3 sequence: CISSSSRNTEAFF. The CDR3 DNA is TGTATCAGCAGCTCGTCCAGGAACACTGAAGCTTTCTTT.

V usage is TRBV6-5 and J usage is TRBJ2-5; 13 bases match TRBD2. The CDR3 has 15 residues. Trimming cost V 6 bases and J 4 bases; bases outside gene matches: 5. Germline CDR1 MNHEY, CDR2 SVGAGI. The CDR3 sequence is CASRLLAGGGETQYF. The CDR3 DNA reads TGTGCCAGCAGGCTACTAGCGGGAGGGGGAGAGACCCAGTACTTC.

In the case of this clonotype: At one end the junction does not follow the germline gene, possibly because of a read error. V gene TRBV6-2 or TRBV6-3 combines with J gene TRBJ2-7; 9 bases are a match to TRBD1. CDR3 size: 15 residues. The germline gives CDR1 MNHEY, CDR2 SVGEGT. The chain's CDR3 is CASRKVQGAHYELYF. The CDR3 region has the DNA TGTGCCAGCAGAAAAGTACAGGGGGCCCACTACGAGCTGTACTTC.

As regards this clonotype: With a much larger clone just one base away, this may be a read error. CDR3 protein: CASRSGNPPEQYF. For the CDR3, the DNA is TGTGCCAGCAGGAGTGGGAACCCTCCCGAGCAGTACTTC. The V and J genes are TRBV6-6 and TRBJ2-7; D is unclear. The CDR3 is made up of 13 amino acids. With 6 bases removed from V and 6 bases from J, the gap between germline ends came to 15 bases. CDR1 is MNHNY and CDR2 is SVGAGI in the germline V gene (reference sequence).

The genes are TRBV12-3 or TRBV12-4 and TRBJ2-1; 7 bases match TRBD2. Losses at the gene ends were 6 bases for V and 3 bases for J; bases not matched to a gene: 11. This CDR3 spans 16 amino acids. The CDR3 spells CASSRLGGRGYNEQFF. CDR3 nucleotide sequence: TGTGCCAGCAGCCGCCTGGGGGGGAGGGGCTACAATGAGCAGTTCTTC.

This clonotype was seen many times. The chain employs TRBV12-3 or TRBV12-4 and TRBJ2-1; the D gene is possibly TRBD1 (5 bases). Trimming shortened V by 7 bases and J by 9 bases, and 16 bases separated the two germline ends. The CDR3 extends over 13 amino acids. In DNA, the CDR3 is TGTGCCAGCAAGGCAGGGTATAATGGTGAGCAGTTCTTC. This sequence encodes CASKAGYNGEQFF.

This clonotype has ten or more counts. The V call is TRBV4-1, the J call TRBJ1-1; no clear D gene. V was clipped by 0 bases and J by 0 bases, with 11 bases between them. The CDR3 has 16 residues. CDR1 is MGHRA and CDR2 is YSYEKL in the germline V gene. CDR3 in DNA: TGCGCCAGCAGCCAAGAAGGATACAAGCTGAACACTGAAGCTTTCTTT. Protein product: CASSQEGYKLNTEAFF.

This clonotype was observed a handful of times. V usage is TRBV14 and J usage is TRBJ2-7; 8 bases are a match to TRBD1. The CDR3 is 18 amino acids. V lost 6 bases and J lost 2; bases outside the gene matches: 18. CDR1 and CDR2 (germline): SGHDN, FVKESK. CDR3 sequence reads: CASSRTRTGHYRAYEQYF. CDR3 nucleotides: TGTGCCAGCAGTCGAACAAGGACAGGGCATTACCGAGCCTACGAGCAGTACTTC.

The chain is built from TRBV7-2 and TRBJ2-1, with D perhaps TRBD1 (6 bases). V lost 5 bases, J lost 12 bases, and 14 bases lay in between. Germline CDR1 reads SGHTA; CDR2 reads FQGNSA. The CDR3 is 12 amino acids. Here the CDR3 DNA reads TGTGCCAGCAGCCTGACAGGTGTTGGGCAGTTCTTC. Its protein is CASSLTGVGQFF. Together with reference TRBV7-2 and TRBJ2-1, the CDR3 gives the full variable domain: GAGVSQSPSNKVTEKGKDVELRCDPISGHTALYWYRQSLGQGLEFLIYFQGNSAPDKSGLPSDRFSAERTGGSVSTLTIQRTQQEDSAVYLCASSLTGVGQFFGPGTRLTVL.

Remarks on this clonotype: This may be a read error, as it is one base from a much larger clone. V and J are TRBV12-5 and TRBJ2-1; perhaps TRBD2 as D (6 bases). CDR1 is LGHNT and CDR2 is FRNRAP in the germline V gene. This CDR3 has 15 amino acids. The DNA of the CDR3 is TGTGCCAGCAGTTTTGTACCGGGGGTTAACAATGAGCAGTTCTTC. Translated, it gives CASSFVPGVNNEQFF.

The V gene is TRBV6-2 or TRBV6-3, the J gene TRBJ2-1; D unclear. V lost 3 bases, J lost 16 bases, and 13 bases lay in between. The CDR3 spans 11 residues. The germline V gene has CDR1 MNHEY and CDR2 SVGEGT. In DNA, the CDR3 is TGTGCCAGCAGTTATTACAATGTGCATTTCTTC. It is translated as CASSYYNVHFF.

J is TRBJ2-4 and V is TRBV11-3; a weak D match, TRBD1 (6 bases). Looked up from germline, CDR1 is SGHNT and CDR2 is YENEEA. Between the trimmed V and J ends, which lost 7 bases and 3 bases, there was a span of 22 bases. This CDR3 contains 17 residues. The CDR3 is CASKYLGHSLVKNIQYF. CDR3 nucleotide sequence: TGTGCCAGCAAATATCTGGGACACTCTTTAGTCAAAAACATTCAGTACTTC. Full variable domain (remainder filled in from reference TRBV11-3 and TRBJ2-4): EAGVVQSPRYKIIEKKQPVAFWCNPISGHNTLYWYLQNLGQGPELLIRYENEEAVDDSQLPKDRFSAERLKGVDSTLKIQPAELGDSAVYLCASKYLGHSLVKNIQYFGAGTRLSVL.

Concerning this clonotype: The junction does not match germline at one end; this may be a read error. The rearrangement links TRBV11-2 to TRBJ1-1, with D hard to call. Per germline, CDR1 SGHAT and CDR2 FQNNGV. The length of the CDR3 is 14 residues. The CDR3, as DNA: TGTGCCAACAGCTTACAGAGCATGAACAGTGAAGCTTTCTTT. This translates into CANSLQSMNSEAFF.

This clonotype showed up many times. This rearrangement joins TRBV29-1 to TRBJ2-5; 10 bases fit TRBD1. The V segment lost 4 bases and the J segment 5 bases; nucleotides outside the gene matches: 4. Looked up from germline, CDR1 is SQVTM and CDR2 is ANQGSEA. CDR3 length: 13 residues. CDR3 DNA: TGCAGCGTTGGGACAGGGGGTGGGGAGACCCAGTACTTC. Protein product: CSVGTGGGETQYF.